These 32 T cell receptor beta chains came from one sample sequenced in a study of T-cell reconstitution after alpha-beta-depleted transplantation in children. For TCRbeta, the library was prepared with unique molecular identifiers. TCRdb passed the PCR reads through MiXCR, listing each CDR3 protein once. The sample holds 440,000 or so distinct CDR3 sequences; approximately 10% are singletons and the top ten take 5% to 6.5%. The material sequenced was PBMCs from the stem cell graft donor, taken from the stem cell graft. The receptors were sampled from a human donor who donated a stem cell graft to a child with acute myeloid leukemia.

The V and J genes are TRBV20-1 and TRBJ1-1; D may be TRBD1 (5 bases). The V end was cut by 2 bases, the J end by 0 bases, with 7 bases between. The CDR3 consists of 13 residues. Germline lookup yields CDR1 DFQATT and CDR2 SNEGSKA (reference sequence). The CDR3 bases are TGCAGTGCTAGAAGGGGACTGAACACTGAAGCTTTCTTT. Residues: CSARRGLNTEAFF.

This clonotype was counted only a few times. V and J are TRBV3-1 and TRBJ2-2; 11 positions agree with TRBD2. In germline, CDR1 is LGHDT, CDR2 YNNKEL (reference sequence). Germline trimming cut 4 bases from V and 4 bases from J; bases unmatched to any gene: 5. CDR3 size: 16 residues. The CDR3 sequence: CASSPLAGAGTGELFF. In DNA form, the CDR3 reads TGTGCCAGCAGCCCACTAGCGGGAGCGGGCACCGGGGAGCTGTTTTTT.

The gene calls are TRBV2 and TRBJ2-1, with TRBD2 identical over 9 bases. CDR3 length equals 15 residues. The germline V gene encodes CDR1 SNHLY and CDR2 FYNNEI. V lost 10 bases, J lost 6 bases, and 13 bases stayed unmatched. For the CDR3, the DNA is TGTGCCACCCAGGGCGGGGGGGCCATCATCAATGAGCAGTTCTTC. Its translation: CATQGGGAIINEQFF.

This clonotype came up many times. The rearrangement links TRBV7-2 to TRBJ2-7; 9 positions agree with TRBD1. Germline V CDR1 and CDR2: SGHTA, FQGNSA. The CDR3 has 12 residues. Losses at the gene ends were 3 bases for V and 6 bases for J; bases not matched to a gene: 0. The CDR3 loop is CASSLTGGEQYV. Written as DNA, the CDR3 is TGTGCCAGCAGCTTGACAGGGGGCGAGCAGTACGTC.

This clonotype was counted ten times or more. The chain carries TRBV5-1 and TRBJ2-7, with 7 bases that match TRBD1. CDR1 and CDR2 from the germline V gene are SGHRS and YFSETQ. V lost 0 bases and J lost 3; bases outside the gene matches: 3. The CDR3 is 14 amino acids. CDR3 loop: CASSLATGVYEQYF. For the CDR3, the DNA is TGCGCCAGCAGCTTGGCCACAGGGGTCTACGAGCAGTACTTC. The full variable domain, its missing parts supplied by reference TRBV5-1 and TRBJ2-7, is KAGVTQTPRYLIKTRGQQVTLSCSPISGHRSVSWYQQTPGQGLQFLFEYFSETQRNKGNFPGRFSGRQFSNSRSEMNVSTLELGDSALYLCASSLATGVYEQYFGPGTRLTVT.

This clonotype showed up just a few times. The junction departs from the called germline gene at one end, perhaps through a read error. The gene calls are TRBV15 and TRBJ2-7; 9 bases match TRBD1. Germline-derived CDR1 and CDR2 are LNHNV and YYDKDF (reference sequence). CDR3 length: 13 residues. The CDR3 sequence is CATSRDRGRLSLF. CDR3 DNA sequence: TGTGCCACCAGCAGGGACAGGGGACGCCTCTCCCTTTTC.

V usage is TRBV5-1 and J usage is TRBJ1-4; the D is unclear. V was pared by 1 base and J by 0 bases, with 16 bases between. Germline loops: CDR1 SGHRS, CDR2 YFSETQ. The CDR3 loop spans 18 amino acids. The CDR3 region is CASSLNGVPRATNEKLFF. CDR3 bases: TGCGCCAGCAGCTTGAATGGAGTGCCCAGAGCAACTAATGAAAAACTGTTTTTT.

The CDR3 loop reads CASSSTGGGKLFF. CDR3 DNA sequence: TGTGCCAGCAGCTCTACAGGGGGAGGAAAACTGTTTTTT. The V and J genes are TRBV7-9 and TRBJ1-4; 8 bases are shared with TRBD1. The CDR3 loop spans 13 amino acids. Germline-derived CDR1 and CDR2 are SEHNR and FQNEAQ (reference sequence). Unmatched junction bases numbered 5, after V lost 4 bases and J lost 10 bases.

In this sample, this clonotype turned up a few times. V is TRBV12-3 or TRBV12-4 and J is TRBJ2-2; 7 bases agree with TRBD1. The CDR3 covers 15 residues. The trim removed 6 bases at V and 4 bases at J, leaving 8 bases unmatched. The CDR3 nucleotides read TGTGCCAGCAGCTCGGGACAGATTACCACCGGGGAGCTGTTTTTT. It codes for CASSSGQITTGELFF.

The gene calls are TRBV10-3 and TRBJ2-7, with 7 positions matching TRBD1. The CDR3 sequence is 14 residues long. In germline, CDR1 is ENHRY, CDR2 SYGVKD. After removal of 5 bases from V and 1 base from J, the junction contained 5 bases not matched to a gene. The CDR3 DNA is TGTGCCATCAGTAATCCGGGACAGTCCTACGAGCAGTACTTC. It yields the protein CAISNPGQSYEQYF.

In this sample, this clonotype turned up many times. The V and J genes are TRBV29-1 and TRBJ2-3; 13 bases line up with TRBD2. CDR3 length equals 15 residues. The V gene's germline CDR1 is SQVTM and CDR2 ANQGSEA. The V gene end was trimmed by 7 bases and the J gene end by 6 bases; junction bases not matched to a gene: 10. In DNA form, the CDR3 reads TGCAGCGCCGAAGGACTAGCGGGGGACCCCGATACGCAGTATTTT. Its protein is CSAEGLAGDPDTQYF.

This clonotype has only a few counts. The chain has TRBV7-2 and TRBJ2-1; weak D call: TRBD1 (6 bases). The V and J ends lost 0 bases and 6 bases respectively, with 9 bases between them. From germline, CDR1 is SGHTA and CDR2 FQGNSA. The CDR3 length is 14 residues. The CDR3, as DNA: TGTGCCAGCAGCTTAGCGGCAGGGGCCAATGAGCAGTTCTTC. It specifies CASSLAAGANEQFF.

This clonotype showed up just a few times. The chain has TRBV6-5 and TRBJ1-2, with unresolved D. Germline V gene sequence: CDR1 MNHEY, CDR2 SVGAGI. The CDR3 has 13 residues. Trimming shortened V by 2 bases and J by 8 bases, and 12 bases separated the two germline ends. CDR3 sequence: CASSYEGIGGYTF. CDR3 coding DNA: TGTGCCAGCAGTTACGAGGGAATAGGAGGCTACACCTTC.

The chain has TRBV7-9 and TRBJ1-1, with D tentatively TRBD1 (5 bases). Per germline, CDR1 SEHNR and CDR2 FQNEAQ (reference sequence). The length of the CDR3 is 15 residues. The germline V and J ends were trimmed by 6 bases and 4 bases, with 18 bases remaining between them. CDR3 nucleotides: TGTGCCAGCAGTTCTCCGGGGCCGGGGGGCACTGAAGCTTTCTTT. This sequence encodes CASSSPGPGGTEAFF.

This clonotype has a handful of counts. CDR3 region: CASSLVRLAGGPVTDTQYF. CDR3 DNA: TGCGCCAGCAGCTTGGTTCGACTAGCGGGAGGGCCAGTTACAGATACGCAGTATTTT. The rearrangement uses TRBV5-1 and TRBJ2-3; 14 bases align to TRBD2. V gave up 0 bases and J gave up 3 bases; unmatched junction bases: 9. Germline V gives CDR1 SGHRS, CDR2 YFSETQ. The CDR3 is 19 residues long.

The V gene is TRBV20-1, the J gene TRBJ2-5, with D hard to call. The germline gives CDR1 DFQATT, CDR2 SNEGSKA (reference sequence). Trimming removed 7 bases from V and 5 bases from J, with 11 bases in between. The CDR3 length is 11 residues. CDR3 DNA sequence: TGCAGTGTTACCAGACTGGAGACCCAGTACTTC. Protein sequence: CSVTRLETQYF.

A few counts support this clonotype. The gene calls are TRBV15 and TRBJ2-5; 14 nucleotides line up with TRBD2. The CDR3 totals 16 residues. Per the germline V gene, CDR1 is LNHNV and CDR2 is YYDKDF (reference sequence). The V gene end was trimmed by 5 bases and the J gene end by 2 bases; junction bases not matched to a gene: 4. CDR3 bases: TGTGCCACCAGCTTGGGACTAGCGGGGGATCAAGAGACCCAGTACTTC. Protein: CATSLGLAGDQETQYF.

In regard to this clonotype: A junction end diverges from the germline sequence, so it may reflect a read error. The CDR3 is CVSSSGQGARLTEAFF. DNA of the CDR3: TGTGTCAGCAGCTCGGGACAGGGGGCTAGGTTGACTGAAGCTTTCTTT. The V call is TRBV5-5, the J call TRBJ1-1, with 12 bases aligning to TRBD1. The CDR3 extends over 16 amino acids. Germline assignment: CDR1 SGHKS and CDR2 YYEKEE (reference sequence).

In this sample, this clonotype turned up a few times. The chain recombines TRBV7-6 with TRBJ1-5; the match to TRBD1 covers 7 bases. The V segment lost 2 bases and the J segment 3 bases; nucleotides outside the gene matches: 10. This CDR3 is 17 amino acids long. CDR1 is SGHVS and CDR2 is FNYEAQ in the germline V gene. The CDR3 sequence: CASSLSSLTGVNQPQHF. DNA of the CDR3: TGTGCCAGCAGCTTATCCTCCCTTACAGGGGTCAATCAGCCCCAGCATTTT.

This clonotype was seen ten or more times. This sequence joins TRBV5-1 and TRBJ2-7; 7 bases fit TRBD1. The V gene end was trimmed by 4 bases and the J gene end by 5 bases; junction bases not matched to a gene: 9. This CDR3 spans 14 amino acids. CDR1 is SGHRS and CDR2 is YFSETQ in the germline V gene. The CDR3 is CASSHPGQLNEQYF. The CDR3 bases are TGCGCCAGCAGCCACCCGGGACAGCTCAACGAGCAGTACTTC.

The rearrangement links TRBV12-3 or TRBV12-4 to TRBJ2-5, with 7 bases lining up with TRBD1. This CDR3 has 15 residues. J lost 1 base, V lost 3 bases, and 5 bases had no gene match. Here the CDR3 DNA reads TGTGCCAGCAGTTTTACCCGACAGGGCCAAGAGACCCAGTACTTC. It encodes CASSFTRQGQETQYF.

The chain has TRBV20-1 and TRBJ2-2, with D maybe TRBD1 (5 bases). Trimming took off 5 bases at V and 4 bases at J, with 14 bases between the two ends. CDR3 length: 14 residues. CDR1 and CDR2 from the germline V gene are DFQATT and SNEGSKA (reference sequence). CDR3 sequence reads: CSAAARDATGELFF. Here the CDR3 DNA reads TGCAGTGCTGCGGCCAGGGATGCCACCGGGGAGCTGTTTTTT.

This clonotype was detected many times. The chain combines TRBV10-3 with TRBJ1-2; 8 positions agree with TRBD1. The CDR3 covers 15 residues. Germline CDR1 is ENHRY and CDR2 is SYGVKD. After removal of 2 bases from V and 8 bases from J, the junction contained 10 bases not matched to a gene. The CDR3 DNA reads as TGTGCCATCAGTGAGCCAGGGGGCGGGTCGAAAGGCTACACCTTC. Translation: CAISEPGGGSKGYTF.

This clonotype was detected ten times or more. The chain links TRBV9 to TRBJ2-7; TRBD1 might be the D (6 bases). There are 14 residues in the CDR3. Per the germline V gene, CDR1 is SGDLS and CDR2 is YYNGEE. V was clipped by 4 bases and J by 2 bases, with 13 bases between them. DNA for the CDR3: TGTGCCAGCAGCATGGGGGCAGGGACCTACGAGCAGTACTTC. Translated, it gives CASSMGAGTYEQYF. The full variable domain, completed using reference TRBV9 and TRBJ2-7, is DSGVTQTPKHLITATGQRVTLRCSPRSGDLSVYWYQQSLDQGLQFLIQYYNGEERAKGNILERFSAQQFPDLHSELNLSSLELGDSALYFCASSMGAGTYEQYFGPGTRLTVT.

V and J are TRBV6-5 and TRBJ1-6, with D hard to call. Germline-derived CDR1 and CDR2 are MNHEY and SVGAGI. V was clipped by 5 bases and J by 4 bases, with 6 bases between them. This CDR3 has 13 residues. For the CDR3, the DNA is TGTGCCAGCAGTCCCCTATATAATTCACCCCTCCACTTT. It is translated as CASSPLYNSPLHF.

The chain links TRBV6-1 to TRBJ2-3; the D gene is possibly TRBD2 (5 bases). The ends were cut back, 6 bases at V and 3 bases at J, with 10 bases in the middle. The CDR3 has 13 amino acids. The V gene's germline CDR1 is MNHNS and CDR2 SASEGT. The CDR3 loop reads CASRPSGTDTQYF. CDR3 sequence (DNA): TGTGCCAGCAGACCGAGCGGAACAGATACGCAGTATTTT.

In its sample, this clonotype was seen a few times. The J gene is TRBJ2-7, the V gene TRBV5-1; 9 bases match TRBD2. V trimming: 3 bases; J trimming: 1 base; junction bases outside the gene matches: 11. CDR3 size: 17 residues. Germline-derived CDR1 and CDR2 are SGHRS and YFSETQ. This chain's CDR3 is CASSSARGLAGSYEQYF. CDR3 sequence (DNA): TGCGCCAGCAGCTCCGCCCGTGGGCTAGCGGGGTCCTACGAGCAGTACTTC.

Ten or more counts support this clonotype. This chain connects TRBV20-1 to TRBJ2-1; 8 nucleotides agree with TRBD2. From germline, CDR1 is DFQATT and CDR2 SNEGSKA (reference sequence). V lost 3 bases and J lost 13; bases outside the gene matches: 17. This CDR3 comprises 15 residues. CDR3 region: CSARELADYNEEQFF. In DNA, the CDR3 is TGCAGTGCTAGGGAACTAGCGGATTACAATGAGGAACAGTTCTTC.

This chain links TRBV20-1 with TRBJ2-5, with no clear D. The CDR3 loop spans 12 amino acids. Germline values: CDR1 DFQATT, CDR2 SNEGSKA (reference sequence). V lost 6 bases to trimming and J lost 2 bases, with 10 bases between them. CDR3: CSARNDQETQYF. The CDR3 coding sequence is TGCAGTGCAAGGAATGATCAAGAGACCCAGTACTTC.

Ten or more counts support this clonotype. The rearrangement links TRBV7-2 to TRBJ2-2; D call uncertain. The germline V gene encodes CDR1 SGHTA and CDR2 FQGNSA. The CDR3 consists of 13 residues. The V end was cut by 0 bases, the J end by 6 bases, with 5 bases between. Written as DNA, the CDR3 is TGTGCCAGCAGCTTAGCTAGAGCCGGGGAGCTGTTTTTT. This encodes CASSLARAGELFF.

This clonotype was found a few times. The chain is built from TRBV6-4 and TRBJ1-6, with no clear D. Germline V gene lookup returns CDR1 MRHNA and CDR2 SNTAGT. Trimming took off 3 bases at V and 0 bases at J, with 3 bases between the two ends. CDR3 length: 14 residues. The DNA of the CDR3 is TGTGCCAGCAGTGAGAGCTCCTATAATTCACCCCTCCACTTT. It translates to CASSESSYNSPLHF.

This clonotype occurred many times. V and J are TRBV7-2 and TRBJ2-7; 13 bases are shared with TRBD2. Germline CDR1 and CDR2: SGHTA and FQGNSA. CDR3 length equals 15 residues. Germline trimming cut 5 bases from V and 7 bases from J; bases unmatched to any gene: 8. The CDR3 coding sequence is TGTGCCAGCAGCCGTCGGACTAGCGGGAGCGGTGAGCAGTACTTC. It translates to CASSRRTSGSGEQYF. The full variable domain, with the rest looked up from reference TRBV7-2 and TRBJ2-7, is GAGVSQSPSNKVTEKGKDVELRCDPISGHTALYWYRQSLGQGLEFLIYFQGNSAPDKSGLPSDRFSAERTGGSVSTLTIQRTQQEDSAVYLCASSRRTSGSGEQYFGPGTRLTVT.